This T cell receptor (beta chain) is from a study of T-cell reconstitution after alpha-beta-depleted transplantation in children. Researchers prepared the TCRbeta library using unique molecular identifiers, the study reports. MiXCR was run by TCRdb on the PCR reads, yielding one entry per CDR3 protein. The sample lists around 600,000 distinct CDR3 sequences, 10% seen once, with 4% in the top ten. This clonotype has a count of ten or more. With V trimmed by 6 bases and J by 11 bases, 14 bases remained unmatched. This CDR3 comprises 13 residues. Germline V gives CDR1 SQVTM, CDR2 ANQGSEA. Sample: PBMCs from the stem cell graft donor, taken from the stem cell graft. This clonotype was sampled from a human donor who donated a stem cell graft to a child with acute myeloid leukemia. The rearrangement uses TRBV29-1 and TRBJ2-7; 9 bases map to TRBD2. The CDR3 bases are TGCAGCGTGCAACCATCCGGGACTAGCCTTGAGTACTTC. As protein: CSVQPSGTSLEYF.